Listed below are T cell receptor beta chains from one sample, sequenced in a study of shared clonotypes between healthy human individuals. Produced via immunoSEQ multiplex PCR; TCRdb's table is partial and in-frame only. The sample contains hundreds of thousands of clones, 60% to 75% of which appear only once. The sample taken for sequencing was memory CD4+ T cells sorted from blood. These TCRs come from a woman in her 30s in good health. Each CDR3 is given with its conserved first and last residue. The D gene is left open where the match is weak.

v_gene: TRBV28; len: 15; d_gene: -; CDR3aa: CASSSGQPGNEKLFF
v_gene: TRBV11-2; len: 13; d_gene: -; CDR3aa: CASSLLGNTEAFF
v_gene: TRBV10-1; len: 15; d_gene: -; CDR3aa: CASSGSRDHQETQYF
v_gene: TRBV29-1; len: 15; d_gene: -; CDR3aa: CSVLLTRGIVYEQYF
v_gene: TRBV7-9; len: 17; d_gene: TRBD2; CDR3aa: CASSLGLAGGPREEQYF
v_gene: TRBV6-5; len: 16; d_gene: -; CDR3aa: CASSYGNYDSGNTIYF
v_gene: TRBV5-1; len: 15; d_gene: -; CDR3aa: CASSLAGPPSQPQHF
v_gene: TRBV21-1; len: 10; d_gene: -; CDR3aa: CASSVDTQYF
v_gene: TRBV29-1; len: 13; d_gene: -; CDR3aa: CSVEFQGTDEQYF
v_gene: TRBV5-1; len: 17; d_gene: TRBD1; CDR3aa: CASSQNPDRGRWREQYF
v_gene: TRBV19; len: 15; d_gene: TRBD2; CDR3aa: CASSWGTSGTYEQYF
v_gene: TRBV25-1; len: 16; d_gene: TRBD2; CDR3aa: CASSESASGNTDTQYF
v_gene: TRBV9; len: 15; d_gene: TRBD2; CDR3aa: CASSVAASGKNIQYF
v_gene: TRBV19; len: 14; d_gene: -; CDR3aa: CASSTRGANEKLFF
v_gene: TRBV19; len: 16; d_gene: TRBD2; CDR3aa: CASSPREPGGPDTQYF
v_gene: TRBV5-1; len: 16; d_gene: -; CDR3aa: CASSLEAQGGTGELFF
v_gene: TRBV5-6; len: 16; d_gene: -; CDR3aa: CASSPRLEGVKNIQYF
v_gene: TRBV10-2; len: 14; d_gene: -; CDR3aa: CASMTVSSGNTIYF
v_gene: TRBV7-9; len: 12; d_gene: -; CDR3aa: CASNTGNYGYTF
v_gene: TRBV1; len: 13; d_gene: -; CDR3aa: CTSSQERCTEAFF
v_gene: TRBV5-1; len: 13; d_gene: -; CDR3aa: CASSDRDPRGYTF
v_gene: TRBV29-1; len: 12; d_gene: -; CDR3aa: CSVSPSQETQYF
v_gene: TRBV7-2; len: 12; d_gene: -; CDR3aa: CASSLSGAEQYF